This T cell receptor beta chain was found in a study of post-analysis software for immune sequencing data. Study background: Relapsing-remitting, secondary progressive and progressive-relapsing courses of multiple sclerosis were included.

About this clonotype itself: Its antigen is not known.

Whole-study results and caveats: In patients, TRBV5-6, TRBV5-1 and TRBV20-1 belonged to four or five TRBV segments found more frequently than in controls. Same-batch preparations were strongly co-clustered by F measure. Those with multiple sclerosis, the patient group, showed significantly lower normalized Chao1 diversity than controls.

Losses at the gene ends were 2 bases for V and 0 bases for J; bases not matched to a gene: 4. This CDR3 spans 15 amino acids. Per the germline V gene, CDR1 is SGHTA and CDR2 is FQGNSA. Unique molecular identifiers were present in the TCR beta cDNA libraries. The authors obtained some 500,000 cDNA molecules from roughly 1 to 10 million T cells. TCRdb fed the PCR reads into MiXCR, producing one record per CDR3 protein. The sample holds about 500,000 distinct CDR3 sequences, over 35% seen once. Specimen: blood. The sequence derives from a girl between 5 and 17 years old with multiple sclerosis. This chain links TRBV7-2 with TRBJ2-7; 7 bases align to TRBD2. The CDR3 is CASSLTRGGSYEQYF. The DNA for the CDR3 is TGTGCCAGCAGCTTAACGCGCGGGGGCTCCTACGAGCAGTACTTC.